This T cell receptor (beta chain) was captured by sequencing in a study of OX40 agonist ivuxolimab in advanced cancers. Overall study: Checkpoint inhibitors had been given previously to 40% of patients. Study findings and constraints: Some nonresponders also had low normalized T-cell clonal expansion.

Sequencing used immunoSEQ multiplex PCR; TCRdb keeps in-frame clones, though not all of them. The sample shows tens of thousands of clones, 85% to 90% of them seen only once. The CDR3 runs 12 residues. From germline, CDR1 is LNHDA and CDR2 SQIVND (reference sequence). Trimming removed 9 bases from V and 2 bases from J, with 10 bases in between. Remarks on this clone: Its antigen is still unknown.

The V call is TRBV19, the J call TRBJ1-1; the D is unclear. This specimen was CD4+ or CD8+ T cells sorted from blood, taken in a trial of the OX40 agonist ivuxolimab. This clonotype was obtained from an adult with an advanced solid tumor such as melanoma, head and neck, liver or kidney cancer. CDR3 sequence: CARGPNNTEAFF. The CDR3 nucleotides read TGTGCCAGAGGCCCGAATAACACTGAAGCTTTCTTT.